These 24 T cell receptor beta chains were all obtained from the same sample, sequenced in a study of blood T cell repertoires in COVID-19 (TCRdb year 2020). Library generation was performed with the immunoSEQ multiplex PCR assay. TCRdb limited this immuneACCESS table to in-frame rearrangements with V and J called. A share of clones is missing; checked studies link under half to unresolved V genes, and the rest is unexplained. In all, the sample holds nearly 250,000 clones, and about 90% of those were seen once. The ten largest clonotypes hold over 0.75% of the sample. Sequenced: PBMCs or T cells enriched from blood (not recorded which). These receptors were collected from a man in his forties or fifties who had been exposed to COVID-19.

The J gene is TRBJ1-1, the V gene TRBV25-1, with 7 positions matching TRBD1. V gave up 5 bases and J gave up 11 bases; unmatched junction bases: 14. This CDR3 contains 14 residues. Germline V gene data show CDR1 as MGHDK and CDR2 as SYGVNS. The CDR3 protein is CASSTQRQGSVAFF. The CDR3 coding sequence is TGTGCCAGCAGTACTCAAAGACAGGGTAGTGTCGCTTTCTTT.

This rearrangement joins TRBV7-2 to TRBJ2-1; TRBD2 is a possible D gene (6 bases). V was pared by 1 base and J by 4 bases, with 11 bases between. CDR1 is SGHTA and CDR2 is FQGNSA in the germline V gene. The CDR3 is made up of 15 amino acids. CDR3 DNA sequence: TGTGCCAGCAGCTTAGACGGGGGTGGGTACAATGAGCAGTTCTTC. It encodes CASSLDGGGYNEQFF.

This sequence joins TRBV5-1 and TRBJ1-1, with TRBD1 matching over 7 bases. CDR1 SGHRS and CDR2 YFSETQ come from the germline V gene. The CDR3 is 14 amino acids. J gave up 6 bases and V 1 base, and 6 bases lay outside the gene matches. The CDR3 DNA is TGCGCCAGCAGCTTGACCTCAGGGGGTTCTGAAGCTTTCTTT. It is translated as CASSLTSGGSEAFF. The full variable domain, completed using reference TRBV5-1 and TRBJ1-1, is KAGVTQTPRYLIKTRGQQVTLSCSPISGHRSVSWYQQTPGQGLQFLFEYFSETQRNKGNFPGRFSGRQFSNSRSEMNVSTLELGDSALYLCASSLTSGGSEAFFGQGTRLTVV.

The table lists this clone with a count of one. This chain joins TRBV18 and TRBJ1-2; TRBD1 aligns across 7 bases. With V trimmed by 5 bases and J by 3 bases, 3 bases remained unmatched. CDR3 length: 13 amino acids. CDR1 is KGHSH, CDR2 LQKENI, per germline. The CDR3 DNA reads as TGTGCCAGCTCAGCCGGGACAGACTATGGCTACACCTTC. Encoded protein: CASSAGTDYGYTF.

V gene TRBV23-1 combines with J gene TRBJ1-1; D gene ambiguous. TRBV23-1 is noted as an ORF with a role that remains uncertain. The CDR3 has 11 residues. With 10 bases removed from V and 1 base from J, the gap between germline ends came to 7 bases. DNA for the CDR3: TGCGCCAAAACAGAGAACACTGAAGCTTTCTTT. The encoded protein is CAKTENTEAFF.

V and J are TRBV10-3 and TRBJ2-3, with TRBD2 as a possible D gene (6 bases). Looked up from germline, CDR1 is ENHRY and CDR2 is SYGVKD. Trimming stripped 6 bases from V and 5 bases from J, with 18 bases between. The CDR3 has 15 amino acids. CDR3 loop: CAISNRDLARDTQYF. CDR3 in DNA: TGTGCCATCAGCAACCGGGACTTGGCACGAGATACGCAGTATTTT.

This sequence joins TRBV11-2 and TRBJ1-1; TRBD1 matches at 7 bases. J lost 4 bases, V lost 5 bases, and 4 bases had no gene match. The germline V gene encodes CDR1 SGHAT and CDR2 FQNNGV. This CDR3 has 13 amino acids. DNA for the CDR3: TGTGCCAGCAGCCCCCAGGGGGTCACTGAAGCTTTCTTT. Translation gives CASSPQGVTEAFF.

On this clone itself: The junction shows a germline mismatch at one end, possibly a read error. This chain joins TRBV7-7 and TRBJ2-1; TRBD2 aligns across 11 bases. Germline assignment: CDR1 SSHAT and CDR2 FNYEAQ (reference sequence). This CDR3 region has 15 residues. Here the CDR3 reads CASSQGTSGYNEQFF. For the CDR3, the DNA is TGTGCTAGCAGCCAAGGGACTAGCGGATACAATGAGCAGTTCTTC.

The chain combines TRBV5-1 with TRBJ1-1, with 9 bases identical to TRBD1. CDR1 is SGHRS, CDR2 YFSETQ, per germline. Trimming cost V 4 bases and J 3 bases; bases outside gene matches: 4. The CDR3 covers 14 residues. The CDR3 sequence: CASSPQGAHTEAFF. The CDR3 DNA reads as TGCGCCAGCAGCCCACAGGGGGCTCACACTGAAGCTTTCTTT.

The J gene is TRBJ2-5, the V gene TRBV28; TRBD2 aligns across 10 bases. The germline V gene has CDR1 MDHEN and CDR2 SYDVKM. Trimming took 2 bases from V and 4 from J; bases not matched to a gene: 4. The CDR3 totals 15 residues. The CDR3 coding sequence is TGTGCCAGCAGTTTACCCTTAGCGGGGGGAGAGACCCAGTACTTC. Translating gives CASSLPLAGGETQYF. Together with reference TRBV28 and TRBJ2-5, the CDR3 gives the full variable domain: DVKVTQSSRYLVKRTGEKVFLECVQDMDHENMFWYRQDPGLGLRLIYFSYDVKMKEKGDIPEGYSVSREKKERFSLILESASTNQTSMYLCASSLPLAGGETQYFGPGTRLLVL.

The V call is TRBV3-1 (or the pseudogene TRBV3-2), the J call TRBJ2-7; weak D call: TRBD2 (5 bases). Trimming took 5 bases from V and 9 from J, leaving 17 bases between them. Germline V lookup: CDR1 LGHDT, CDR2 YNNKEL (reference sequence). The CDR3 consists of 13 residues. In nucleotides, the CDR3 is TGTGCCAGCAGCTTATGGGTTCTCGAGGGGCAGTACGTC. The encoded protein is CASSLWVLEGQYV.

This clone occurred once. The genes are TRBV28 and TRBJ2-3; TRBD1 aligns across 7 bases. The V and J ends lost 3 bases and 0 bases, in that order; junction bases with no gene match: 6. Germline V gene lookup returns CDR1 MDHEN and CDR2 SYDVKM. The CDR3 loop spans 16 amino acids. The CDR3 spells CASSFPQGLSTDTQYF. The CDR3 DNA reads TGTGCCAGCAGTTTCCCACAGGGGCTTAGCACAGATACGCAGTATTTT.

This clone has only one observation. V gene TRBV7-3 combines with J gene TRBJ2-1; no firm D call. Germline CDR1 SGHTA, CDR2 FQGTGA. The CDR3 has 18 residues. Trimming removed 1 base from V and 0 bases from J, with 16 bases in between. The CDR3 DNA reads TGTGCCAGCAGCTTAAAAGTCTCGCCCACGAGCTCCTACAATGAGCAGTTCTTC. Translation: CASSLKVSPTSSYNEQFF. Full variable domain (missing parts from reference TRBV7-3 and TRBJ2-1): GAGVSQTPSNKVTEKGKYVELRCDPISGHTALYWYRQSLGQGPEFLIYFQGTGAADDSGLPNDRFFAVRPEGSVSTLKIQRTERGDSAVYLCASSLKVSPTSSYNEQFFGPGTRLTVL.

The CDR3 DNA is TGTGCCAGCAGTTTAGGCGGTTATAGCAATCAGCCCCAGCATTTT. It is translated as CASSLGGYSNQPQHF. The V and J genes are TRBV27 and TRBJ1-5; D is uncertain. The CDR3 covers 15 residues. Trimming took 2 bases from V and 0 from J, leaving 8 bases between them. Germline CDR1 and CDR2: MNHEY and SMNVEV (reference sequence).

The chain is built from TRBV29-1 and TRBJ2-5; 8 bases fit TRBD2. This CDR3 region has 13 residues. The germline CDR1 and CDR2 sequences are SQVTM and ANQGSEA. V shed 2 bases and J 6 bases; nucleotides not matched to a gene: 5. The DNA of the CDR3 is TGCAGCGTTGAAACGTCGGGGGGGAAGACCCAGTACTTC. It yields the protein CSVETSGGKTQYF.

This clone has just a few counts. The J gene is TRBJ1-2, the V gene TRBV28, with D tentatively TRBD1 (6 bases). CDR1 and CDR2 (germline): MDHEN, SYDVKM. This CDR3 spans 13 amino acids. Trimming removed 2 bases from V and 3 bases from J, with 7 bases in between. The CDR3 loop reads CASSLPGDYGYTF. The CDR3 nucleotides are TGTGCCAGCAGTTTACCAGGGGACTATGGCTACACCTTC.

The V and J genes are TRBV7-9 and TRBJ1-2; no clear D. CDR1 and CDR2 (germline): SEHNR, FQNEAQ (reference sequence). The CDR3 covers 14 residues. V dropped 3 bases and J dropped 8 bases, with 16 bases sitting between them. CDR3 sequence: CASSFSLRLGGYTF. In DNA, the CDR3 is TGTGCCAGCAGCTTTTCCCTCAGGCTTGGCGGCTACACCTTC.

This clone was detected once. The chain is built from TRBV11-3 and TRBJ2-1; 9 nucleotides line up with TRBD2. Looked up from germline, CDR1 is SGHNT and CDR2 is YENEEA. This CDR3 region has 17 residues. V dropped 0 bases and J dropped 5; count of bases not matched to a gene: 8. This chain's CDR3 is CASSLEVASGTNNEQFF. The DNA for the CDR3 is TGTGCCAGCAGCTTAGAAGTAGCTAGCGGGACAAACAATGAGCAGTTCTTC.

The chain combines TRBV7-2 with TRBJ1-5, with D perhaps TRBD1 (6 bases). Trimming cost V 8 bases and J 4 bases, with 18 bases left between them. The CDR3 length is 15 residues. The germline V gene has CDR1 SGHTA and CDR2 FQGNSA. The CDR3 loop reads CASLQSGGRNQPQHF. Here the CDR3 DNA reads TGTGCCAGCCTACAATCGGGGGGCAGAAATCAGCCCCAGCATTTT.

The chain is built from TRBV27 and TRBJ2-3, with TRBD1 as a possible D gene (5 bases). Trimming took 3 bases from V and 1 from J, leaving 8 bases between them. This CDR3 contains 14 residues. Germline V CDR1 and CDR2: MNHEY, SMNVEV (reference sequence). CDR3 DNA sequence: TGTGCCAGCAGTTTGGGGCAGGGCACAGATACGCAGTATTTT. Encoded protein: CASSLGQGTDTQYF.

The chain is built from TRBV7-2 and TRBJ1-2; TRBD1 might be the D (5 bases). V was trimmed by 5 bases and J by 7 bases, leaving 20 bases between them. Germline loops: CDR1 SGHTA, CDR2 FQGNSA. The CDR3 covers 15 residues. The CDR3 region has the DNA TGTGCCAGCAGCCCTAGGGGCCCTACAGGTGGTGGCTACACCTTC. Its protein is CASSPRGPTGGGYTF.

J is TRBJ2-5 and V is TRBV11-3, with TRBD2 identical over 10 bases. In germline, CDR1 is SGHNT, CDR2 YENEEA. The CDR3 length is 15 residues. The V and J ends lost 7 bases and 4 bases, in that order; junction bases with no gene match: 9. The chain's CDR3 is CASTSGSFAGETQYF. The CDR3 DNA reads TGTGCCAGCACTAGCGGGAGTTTTGCGGGAGAGACCCAGTACTTC.

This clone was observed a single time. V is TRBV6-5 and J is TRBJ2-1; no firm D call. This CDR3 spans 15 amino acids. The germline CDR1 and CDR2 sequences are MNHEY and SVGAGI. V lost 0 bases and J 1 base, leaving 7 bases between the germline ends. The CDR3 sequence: CASSYSPGSYNEQFF. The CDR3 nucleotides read TGTGCCAGCAGTTACTCGCCCGGGTCCTACAATGAGCAGTTCTTC.

CDR3 region: CASSLGSYDWTGGFYEQYV. DNA of the CDR3: TGTGCCAGCAGCTTGGGATCCTACGATTGGACAGGGGGCTTCTACGAGCAGTACGTC. The rearrangement joins TRBV5-4 to TRBJ2-7; the match to TRBD1 covers 11 bases. Unmatched junction bases numbered 14, after V lost 0 bases and J lost 3 bases. Germline CDR1 is SGHNT and CDR2 is YYREEE (reference sequence). This CDR3 contains 19 residues.